This passage covers 7 T cell receptor beta chains from one sample sequenced in a study of post-analysis software for immune sequencing data. Tagging with unique molecular identifiers was a feature of the TCR beta cDNA libraries. MiXCR was run by TCRdb on the PCR reads, yielding one entry per CDR3 protein. The sample carries some 160,000 distinct CDR3 sequences, about 37% recorded once. The source was blood, collected after autologous hematopoietic stem cell transplantation. The receptors originated from a girl between 5 and 17 years old with multiple sclerosis.

The rearrangement links TRBV13 to TRBJ2-7, with 14 bases that match TRBD2. This CDR3 has 18 residues. V was pared by 0 bases and J by 0 bases, with 4 bases of the junction left unmatched. The germline CDR1 and CDR2 sequences are PRHDT and FYEKMQ (reference sequence). For the CDR3, the DNA is TGTGCCAGCAGCTTAGGGGGACTAGCGGGAGCCTTCTCCTACGAGCAGTACTTC. Its translation is CASSLGGLAGAFSYEQYF.

This clonotype has just a few counts. This sequence joins TRBV9 and TRBJ2-2; D is unclear. CDR1 and CDR2 (germline): SGDLS, YYNGEE. The CDR3 consists of 15 residues. With 0 bases removed from V and 1 base from J, the gap between germline ends came to 7 bases. The CDR3 DNA follows: TGTGCCAGCAGCGTAGTTGCCCAGAACACCGGGGAGCTGTTTTTT. Its protein is CASSVVAQNTGELFF.

The rearrangement uses TRBV2 and TRBJ1-4, with a possible D match to TRBD1 (5 bases). The V gene's germline CDR1 is SNHLY and CDR2 FYNNEI. The CDR3 runs 14 residues. V lost 4 bases to trimming and J lost 0 bases, with 6 bases between them. This CDR3 reads CASSVTATNEKLFF. CDR3 coding DNA: TGTGCCAGCAGTGTGACAGCAACTAATGAAAAACTGTTTTTT.

V is TRBV12-3 or TRBV12-4 and J is TRBJ1-1; D perhaps matches TRBD1 (5 bases). V lost 3 bases, J lost 4 bases, and 12 bases lay in between. This CDR3 contains 14 residues. CDR3 sequence: CASSFRREGTEAFF. The CDR3 nucleotides read TGTGCCAGCAGTTTCCGCAGGGAAGGCACTGAAGCTTTCTTT.

The chain couples TRBV7-8 to TRBJ2-6, with 8 positions matching TRBD1. V lost 6 bases and J lost 4; bases outside the gene matches: 5. Germline V gene lookup returns CDR1 SGHVS and CDR2 FQNEAQ. This CDR3 comprises 15 residues. The CDR3 sequence is CASSHRGTGANVLTF. DNA for the CDR3: TGTGCCAGCAGTCACAGGGGGACGGGGGCCAACGTCCTGACTTTC.

To note about this clonotype: One junction end disagrees with the germline gene, perhaps due to a read error. The V gene is TRBV5-6, the J gene TRBJ1-2; 9 bases are shared with TRBD1. This CDR3 has 14 amino acids. From germline, CDR1 is SGHDT and CDR2 YYEEEE. The CDR3 DNA reads TGTACCAGCAGCTTGGACAGGGGTAACTATGGCTACACCTTC. It specifies CTSSLDRGNYGYTF.

This rearrangement joins TRBV7-9 to TRBJ2-1; the D gene is possibly TRBD1 (7 bases). V lost 7 bases and J 10 bases, leaving 17 bases between the germline ends. Germline V gene sequence: CDR1 SEHNR, CDR2 FQNEAQ (reference sequence). The CDR3 spans 13 residues. The DNA for the CDR3 is TGTGCCAGCAATCTAGAGGGGGCGGGGGAGCAGTTCTTC. Its translation: CASNLEGAGEQFF.